The rows below give T cell receptor beta chains drawn from one sample of a study of Graves' ophthalmopathy and Graves' hyperthyroidism. TCRdb independently ran MiXCR on the multiplex PCR reads; one entry per CDR3 protein. The sample lists roughly 600,000 distinct CDR3 sequences, 39% occurring once. Sequencing was performed on peripheral blood or thyroid tissue (not recorded which). These receptors originate from an adult man with Graves' hyperthyroidism. Each CDR3 is given with its conserved first and last residue. A D gene is named only where the DNA matches it firmly. Size tells how often a clone was seen (once, few, many) or the class of an expanded clone, and some rows leave it out.

j_call | d_call | clone_size | v_call | cdr3_nt | cdr3_aa
TRBJ1-1 | - | many | TRBV2 | TGTGCCAGCAAAGCGTGGGAGAACACTGAAGCTTTCTTT | CASKAWENTEAFF
TRBJ2-5 | TRBD1 | once | TRBV2 | TGTGCCAGCAGTGGGGGGACAGGGGTCCGGGAGACCCAGTACTTC | CASSGGTGVRETQYF
TRBJ2-1 | - | - | TRBV6-1 | TGTGCCAGCAGTGGCGGGGCAGCCCTAGGTACTGAGCAGTTCTTC | CASSGGAALGTEQFF
TRBJ1-5 | TRBD1 | many | TRBV20-1 | TGCAGTGCTCGACAGGGAACTAGCAATCAGCCCCAGCATTTT | CSARQGTSNQPQHF
TRBJ2-7 | - | many | TRBV6-1 | TGTGCCAGCAGATTGGGGCAGGCTCCCTACGAGCAGTACTTC | CASRLGQAPYEQYF
TRBJ2-7 | TRBD2 | - | TRBV12-3/TRBV12-4 | TGTGCCAGCAGACCAGGGACTAGCGATCGCTACGAGCAGTACTTC | CASRPGTSDRYEQYF
TRBJ1-2 | - | - | TRBV20-1 | TGCAGTGCGCGCGGAGAGGGGGTCATGAACCCGTATGGCTACACCTTC | CSARGEGVMNPYGYTF
TRBJ1-1 | TRBD1 | - | TRBV19 | TGTGCCAGTAGTCCGTTGGACAGGGCGTGGACTGAAGCTTTCTTT | CASSPLDRAWTEAFF
TRBJ1-4 | TRBD1 | - | TRBV6-5 | TGTGCCAGCAGTTACCAGGGACAGGGCCCAAATAATGAAAAACTGTTTTTT | CASSYQGQGPNNEKLFF
TRBJ2-3 | TRBD2 | - | TRBV29-1 | TGCAGCGTTTCCCTAGCGGCGACTAGAACAGATACGCAGTATTTT | CSVSLAATRTDTQYF
TRBJ2-7 | - | few | TRBV10-3 | TGTGCCAGCAGTTACGGCACGACAGTGTCCTACGAGCAGTACTTC | CASSYGTTVSYEQYF
TRBJ1-2 | - | - | TRBV7-4 | TGTGCCAGTAGTATCTTTCCCGGAGGGGCGTATGGCTACACCTTC | CASSIFPGGAYGYTF
TRBJ2-7 | TRBD1 | - | TRBV7-2 | TGTGCCAGCAGCGTCGGGACAGGGCCAACCTACAATGAGCAGTACTTC | CASSVGTGPTYNEQYF
TRBJ1-3 | TRBD1 | many | TRBV5-4 | TGTGCCAGCAGCTTCAGGGGGAGAGGAAACACCATATATTTT | CASSFRGRGNTIYF
TRBJ1-5 | - | many | TRBV20-1 | TGCAGTGCTAGAGTGGCAGCCGATAGCAATCAGCCCCAGCATTTT | CSARVAADSNQPQHF
TRBJ2-5 | - | many | TRBV7-7 | TGTGCTAGCAGCCTTTCTAGCGCCCAAGAGACCCAGTACTTC | CASSLSSAQETQYF
TRBJ2-7 | - | - | TRBV6-5 | TGTGCCAGCAGTTACTCAGGGACACAAAGCTCCTACGAGCAGTACTTC | CASSYSGTQSSYEQYF
TRBJ1-3 | - | few | TRBV29-1 | TGCAGCGTTGGCGTCGGGGCTGGAAACACCATATATTTT | CSVGVGAGNTIYF
TRBJ2-3 | - | - | TRBV7-6 | TGTGCCAGCAGCTTAGGGATCGAGCGCACAGATACGCAGTATTTT | CASSLGIERTDTQYF
TRBJ1-4 | - | - | TRBV12-3/TRBV12-4 | TGTGCCAGCAGTTATGGAGGGGGTCCCGCAACTAATGAAAAACTGTTTTTT | CASSYGGGPATNEKLFF
TRBJ1-2 | TRBD1 | - | TRBV14 | TGTGCCAGCAGCCAAGAAGTCACAGGGGGATGGCGGGGCTACACCTTC | CASSQEVTGGWRGYTF
TRBJ1-2 | - | - | TRBV29-1 | TGCAGCCTGAACAGGGAAGGCTACACCTTC | CSLNREGYTF
TRBJ2-2 | TRBD1 | - | TRBV10-3 | TGTGCCATCACCAACCGACAGGGCCCGAACACCGGGGAGCTGTTTTTT | CAITNRQGPNTGELFF
TRBJ2-1 | - | few | TRBV20-1 | TGCAGCCAGCCGAAAGGGCCATACAATGAGCAGTTCTTC | CSQPKGPYNEQFF
TRBJ2-7 | TRBD1 | - | TRBV5-6 | TGTGCCAGCAGAGGACAACGAGGGGGCAACGAGCAGTACTTC | CASRGQRGGNEQYF
TRBJ2-5 | TRBD2 | - | TRBV28 | TGTGCCAGCACGGGGGGGGGATTTGCTTTAGAGACCCAGTACTTC | CASTGGGFALETQYF
TRBJ1-1 | TRBD1 | - | TRBV29-1 | TGCAGCGCCCCGACAGGGGGGGAAGGTTTCTTT | CSAPTGGEGFF
TRBJ2-7 | - | many | TRBV12-3/TRBV12-4 | TGTGCCAGTATGGACACCTACTCCTACGAGCAGTACTTC | CASMDTYSYEQYF
TRBJ1-1 | - | many | TRBV9 | TGTGCCAGCAGCCCCGTCACTGAGGGAGCTTTCTTT | CASSPVTEGAFF
TRBJ2-2 | TRBD2 | - | TRBV7-9 | TGTGCCAGCAGCTTATTATTAGCGGGCGGGGAGCTGTTTTTT | CASSLLLAGGELFF
TRBJ1-3 | TRBD1 | many | TRBV20-1 | TGCAGTGCCATAGACAGGGGGCAAGACACCATATATTTT | CSAIDRGQDTIYF
TRBJ1-6 | TRBD1 | - | TRBV7-8 | TGTGCCAGCAGAGGGCCCAGGGACAGCAATTCACCCCTCCACTTT | CASRGPRDSNSPLHF
TRBJ1-2 | - | many | TRBV20-1 | TGCAGTGCTAGAGATCATACAGTAAACTATGGCTACACCTTC | CSARDHTVNYGYTF
TRBJ2-2 | - | - | TRBV10-3 | TGTGCCAGCATCCGAACGGCCAGGGGGGGTCCCGGGGAGCTGTTTTTT | CASIRTARGGPGELFF
TRBJ2-3 | TRBD2 | once | TRBV29-1 | TGCAGCGTTGAGAAGGGACTAGCGGGACTACAGGATACGCAGTATTTT | CSVEKGLAGLQDTQYF
TRBJ1-6 | - | - | TRBV4-3 | TGCGCCAGCAGCGTTGGGGAAGGGGTCAATTCACCCCTCCACTTT | CASSVGEGVNSPLHF
TRBJ2-3 | TRBD2 | many | TRBV29-1 | TGCAGCGTTGTAGAAGGGACTACCACAGATACGCAGTATTTT | CSVVEGTTTDTQYF
TRBJ1-1 | - | few | TRBV20-1 | TGCAGTGCCCTTACCCCGGGGAACACTGAAGCTTTCTTT | CSALTPGNTEAFF
TRBJ1-5 | - | - | TRBV12-5 | TGTGCCAGCAGGCCCGGGACTAGCAATGAGCATTTT | CASRPGTSNEHF
TRBJ2-6 | - | few | TRBV6-4 | TGTGCCAGCAGTGTGGGTCCTGGGGCCAACGTCCTGACTTTC | CASSVGPGANVLTF
TRBJ2-7 | TRBD2 | many | TRBV6-5 | TGTGCCAGCACGGGAGAAGGGGAGGGCTACGAGCAGTACTTC | CASTGEGEGYEQYF
TRBJ2-2 | TRBD1 | - | TRBV29-1 | TGCAGCGTCTCCGGGACAGGGGGCACCGGGGAGCTGTTTTTT | CSVSGTGGTGELFF
TRBJ1-1 | - | - | TRBV10-3 | TGTGCCATCAGCGTGGGGGATGTTGGAGTCATGAACACTGAAGCTTTCTTT | CAISVGDVGVMNTEAFF